This T cell receptor beta chain originates from a study of T cell responses to AZD1222 COVID-19 vaccine. Profiled with immunoSEQ multiplex PCR; TCRdb holds only in-frame clones, not every one. The sample has 100,000 to 150,000 clones; approximately 88% are singletons. Trimming pared 1 base from V and 0 bases from J, leaving 12 bases between. In germline, CDR1 is SGHTA, CDR2 FQGNSA. The CDR3 spans 16 residues. This specimen was peripheral blood, taken on day 0 of AZD1222 vaccination. This rearrangement joins TRBV7-2 to TRBJ1-1; D perhaps matches TRBD1 (6 bases). The clonotype comes from an adult in good health. The CDR3 region is CASSLVQGYMNTEAFF. The CDR3 DNA reads as TGTGCCAGCAGCTTAGTACAGGGCTACATGAACACTGAAGCTTTCTTT.